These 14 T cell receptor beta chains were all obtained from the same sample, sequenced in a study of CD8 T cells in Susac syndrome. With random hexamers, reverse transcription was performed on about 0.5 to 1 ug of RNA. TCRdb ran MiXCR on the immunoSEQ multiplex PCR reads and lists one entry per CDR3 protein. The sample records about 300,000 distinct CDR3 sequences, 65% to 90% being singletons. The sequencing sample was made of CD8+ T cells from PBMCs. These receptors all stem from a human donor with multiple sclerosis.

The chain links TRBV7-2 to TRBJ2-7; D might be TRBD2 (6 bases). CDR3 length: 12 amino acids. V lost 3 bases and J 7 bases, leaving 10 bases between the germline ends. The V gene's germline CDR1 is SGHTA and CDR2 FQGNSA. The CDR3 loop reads CASSFPGREQYF. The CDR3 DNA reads TGTGCCAGCAGCTTCCCGGGGAGGGAGCAGTACTTC.

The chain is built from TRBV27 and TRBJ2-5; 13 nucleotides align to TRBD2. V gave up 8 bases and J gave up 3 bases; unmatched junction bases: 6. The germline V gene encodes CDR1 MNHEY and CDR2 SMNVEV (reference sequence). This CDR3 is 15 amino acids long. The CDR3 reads CASAAGLAGEETQYF. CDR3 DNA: TGTGCCAGCGCAGCTGGACTAGCGGGAGAAGAGACCCAGTACTTC.

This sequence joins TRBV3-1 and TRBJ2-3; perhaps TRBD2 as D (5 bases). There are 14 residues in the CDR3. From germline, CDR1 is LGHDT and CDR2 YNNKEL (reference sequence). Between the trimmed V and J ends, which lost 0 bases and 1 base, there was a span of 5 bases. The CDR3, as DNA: TGTGCCAGCAGCCAAGAGGAGGGCACAGATACGCAGTATTTT. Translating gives CASSQEEGTDTQYF.

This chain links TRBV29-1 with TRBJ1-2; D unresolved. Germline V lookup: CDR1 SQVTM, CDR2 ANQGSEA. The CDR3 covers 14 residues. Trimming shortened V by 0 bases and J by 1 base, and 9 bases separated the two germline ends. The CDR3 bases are TGCAGCGTTGAAGACCCAGGACTTAACTATGGCTACACCTTC. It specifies CSVEDPGLNYGYTF.

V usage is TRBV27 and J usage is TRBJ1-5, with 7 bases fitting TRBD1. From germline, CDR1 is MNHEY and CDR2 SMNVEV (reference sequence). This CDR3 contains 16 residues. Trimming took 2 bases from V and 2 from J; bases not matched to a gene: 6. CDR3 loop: CASSLGAGTGNQPQHF. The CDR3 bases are TGTGCCAGCAGTTTAGGGGCCGGGACAGGCAATCAGCCCCAGCATTTT.

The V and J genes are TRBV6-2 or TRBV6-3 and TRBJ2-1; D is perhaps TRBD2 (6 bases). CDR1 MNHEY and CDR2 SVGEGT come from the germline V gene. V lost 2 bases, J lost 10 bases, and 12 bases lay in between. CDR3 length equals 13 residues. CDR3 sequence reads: CASSYGIGGEQFF. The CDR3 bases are TGTGCCAGCAGTTACGGGATCGGGGGAGAGCAGTTCTTC.

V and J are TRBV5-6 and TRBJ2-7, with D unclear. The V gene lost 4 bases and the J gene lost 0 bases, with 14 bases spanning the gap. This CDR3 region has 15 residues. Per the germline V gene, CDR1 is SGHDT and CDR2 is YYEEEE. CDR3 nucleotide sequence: TGTGCCAGCAGCCCGCGCGAAGAGCGCTCCTACGAGCAGTACTTC. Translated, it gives CASSPREERSYEQYF.

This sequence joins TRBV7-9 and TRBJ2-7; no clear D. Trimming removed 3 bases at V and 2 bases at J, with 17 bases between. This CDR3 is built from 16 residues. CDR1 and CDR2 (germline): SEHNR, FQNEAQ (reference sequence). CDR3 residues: CASSLPLRFRPYEQYF. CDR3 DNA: TGTGCCAGCAGCTTGCCCCTCCGGTTCCGGCCCTACGAGCAGTACTTC.

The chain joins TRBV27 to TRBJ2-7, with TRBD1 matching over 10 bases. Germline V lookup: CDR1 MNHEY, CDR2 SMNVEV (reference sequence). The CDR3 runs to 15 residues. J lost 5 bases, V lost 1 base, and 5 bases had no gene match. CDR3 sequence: CASSLWGQGRNEQYF. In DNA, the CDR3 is TGTGCCAGCAGTTTATGGGGACAGGGGAGGAACGAGCAGTACTTC.

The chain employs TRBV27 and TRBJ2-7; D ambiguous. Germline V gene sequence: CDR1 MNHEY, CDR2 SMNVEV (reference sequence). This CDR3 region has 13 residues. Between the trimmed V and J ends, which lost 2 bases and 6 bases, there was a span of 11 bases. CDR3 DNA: TGTGCCAGCAGTTTAAATGGAAACGGCGAGCAGTACTTC. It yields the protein CASSLNGNGEQYF.

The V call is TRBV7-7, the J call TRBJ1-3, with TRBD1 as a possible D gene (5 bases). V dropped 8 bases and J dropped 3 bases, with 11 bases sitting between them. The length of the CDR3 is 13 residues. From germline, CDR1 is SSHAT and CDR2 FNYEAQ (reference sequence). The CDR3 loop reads CASGQGYGNTIYF. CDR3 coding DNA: TGTGCCAGCGGGCAGGGCTATGGAAACACCATATATTTT.

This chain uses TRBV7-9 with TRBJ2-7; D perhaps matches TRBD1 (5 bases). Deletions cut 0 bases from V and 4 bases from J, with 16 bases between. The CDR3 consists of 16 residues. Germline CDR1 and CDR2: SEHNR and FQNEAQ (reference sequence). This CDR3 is CASSLAQGRALYEQYF. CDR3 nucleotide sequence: TGTGCCAGCAGCTTAGCGCAGGGTCGGGCGTTATACGAGCAGTACTTC.

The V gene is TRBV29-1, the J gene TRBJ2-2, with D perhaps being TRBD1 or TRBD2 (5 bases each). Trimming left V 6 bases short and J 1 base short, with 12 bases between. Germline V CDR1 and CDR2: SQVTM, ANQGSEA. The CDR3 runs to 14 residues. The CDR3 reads CSVARGRNTGELFF. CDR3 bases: TGCAGCGTCGCGAGGGGCCGGAACACCGGGGAGCTGTTTTTT.

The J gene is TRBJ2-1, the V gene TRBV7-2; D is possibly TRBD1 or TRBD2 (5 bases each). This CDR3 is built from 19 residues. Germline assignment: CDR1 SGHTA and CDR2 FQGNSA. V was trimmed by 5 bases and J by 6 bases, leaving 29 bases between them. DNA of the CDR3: TGTGCCAGCAGCGTCCCGGGGCAGGTTGAGGACCAACAACTCAATGAGCAGTTCTTC. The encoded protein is CASSVPGQVEDQQLNEQFF.